A selection of T cell receptor beta chains follows, all from one sample in a study of T cells in Graves' hyperthyroidism and ophthalmopathy. TCRdb redid the calling of the multiplex PCR reads with MiXCR, one entry per CDR3 protein. Of under 550,000 distinct CDR3 sequences detected, roughly 13% appear once; the ten largest clones hold approximately 5.3%. The source material was blood. These receptors originate from a woman between 18 and 30 years old with Graves' hyperthyroidism. Each CDR3 is given with its conserved first and last residue. D genes are given only for firm matches. Clone size is shown for a subset of rows, as once, few, many or a class of expanded clone.

clone size,J gene,V gene,D gene,CDR3 DNA,CDR3 protein
few,TRBJ1-1,TRBV7-2,NA,TGTGCCAGCAGCTCCCAGGGAGTGAACACTGAAGCTTTCTTT,CASSSQGVNTEAFF
few,TRBJ1-6,TRBV6-5,NA,TGTGCCAGCAGTTACGGGGGGTTTCGTTCACCCCTCCACTTT,CASSYGGFRSPLHF
NA,TRBJ2-6,TRBV5-4,NA,TGTGCCAGCAGCTTGGCGGGATCCCCGCCTGGGGCCAACGTCCTGACTTTC,CASSLAGSPPGANVLTF
many,TRBJ2-3,TRBV2,NA,TGTGCCAGCAGTGGAGAGGTCACGCAGTATTTT,CASSGEVTQYF
many,TRBJ2-5,TRBV20-1,TRBD2,TGCAGTGCTAGAAGCCTAGCGGTCCAACAAGAGACCCAGTACTTC,CSARSLAVQQETQYF
many,TRBJ2-1,TRBV28,NA,TGTGCCAGCAGTTTTACAGAGAACAATGAGCAGTTCTTC,CASSFTENNEQFF
NA,TRBJ1-5,TRBV20-1,NA,TGCAGTGCTAGACCCGCAGGGCTGCAGCAGCCCCAGCATTTT,CSARPAGLQQPQHF
many,TRBJ1-3,TRBV6-1,NA,TGTGCCAGCAGTGAAAGGGCTGGGGACTCTGGAAACACCATATATTTT,CASSERAGDSGNTIYF
NA,TRBJ1-1,TRBV28,NA,TGTGCCAGCAGTTTTGTTTCCGGTAGCTGGGCTTTCTTT,CASSFVSGSWAFF
NA,TRBJ2-3,TRBV3-1,NA,TGTGCCAGCAGCCAGGGTAATTCAGATACGCAGTATTTT,CASSQGNSDTQYF
many,TRBJ2-7,TRBV28,TRBD2,TGTGCCAGCAGTTTACGACCCACTTTAGGACTAGCGGGTGATTTGTACGAGCAGTACTTC,CASSLRPTLGLAGDLYEQYF
many,TRBJ2-3,TRBV3-1,NA,TGTGCCAGCAGCCCCTGGGACCGTCTGGGAGATACGCAGTATTTT,CASSPWDRLGDTQYF
NA,TRBJ1-5,TRBV28,NA,TGTGCCACCCGACCCCAAGACAGCCGCAATCAGCCCCAGCATTTT,CATRPQDSRNQPQHF